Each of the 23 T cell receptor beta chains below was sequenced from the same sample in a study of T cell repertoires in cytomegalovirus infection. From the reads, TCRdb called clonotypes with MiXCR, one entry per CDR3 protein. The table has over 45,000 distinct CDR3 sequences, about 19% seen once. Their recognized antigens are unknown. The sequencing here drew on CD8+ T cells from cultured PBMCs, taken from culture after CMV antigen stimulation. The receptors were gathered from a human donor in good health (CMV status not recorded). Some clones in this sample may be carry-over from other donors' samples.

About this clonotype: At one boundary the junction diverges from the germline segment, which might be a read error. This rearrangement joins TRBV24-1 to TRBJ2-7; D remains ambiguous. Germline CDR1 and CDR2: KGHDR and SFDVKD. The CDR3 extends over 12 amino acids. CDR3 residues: CAISDLGHEQYF. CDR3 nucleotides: TGTGCCATCAGTGATTTAGGTCACGAGCAGTACTTC.

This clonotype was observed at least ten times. CDR3 sequence: CASSLSPGTGIHEQYF. The CDR3, as DNA: TGTGCCAGCAGTTTATCACCCGGGACAGGGATCCACGAGCAGTACTTC. The chain employs TRBV27 and TRBJ2-7, with 9 bases lining up with TRBD1. The CDR3 length is 16 residues. Germline V gives CDR1 MNHEY, CDR2 SMNVEV (reference sequence). The ends lost 0 bases at V and 5 bases at J; junction bases unmatched: 8.

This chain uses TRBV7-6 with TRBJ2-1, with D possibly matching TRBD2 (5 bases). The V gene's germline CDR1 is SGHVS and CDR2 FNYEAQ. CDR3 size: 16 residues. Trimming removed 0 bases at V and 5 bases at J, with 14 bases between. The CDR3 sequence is CASSLASFRGDNEQFF. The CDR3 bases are TGTGCCAGCAGCTTAGCGAGTTTCCGGGGTGACAATGAGCAGTTCTTC. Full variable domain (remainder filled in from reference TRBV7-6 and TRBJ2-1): GAGVSQSPRYKVTKRGQDVALRCDPISGHVSLYWYRQALGQGPEFLTYFNYEAQQDKSGLPNDRFSAERPEGSISTLTIQRTEQRDSAMYRCASSLASFRGDNEQFFGPGTRLTVL.

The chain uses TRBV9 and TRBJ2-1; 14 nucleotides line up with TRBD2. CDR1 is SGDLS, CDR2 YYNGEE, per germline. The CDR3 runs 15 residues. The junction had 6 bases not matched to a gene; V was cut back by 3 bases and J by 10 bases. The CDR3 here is CASSAGLAGVREQFF. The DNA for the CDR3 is TGTGCCAGCAGCGCGGGACTAGCGGGAGTTCGAGAGCAGTTCTTC.

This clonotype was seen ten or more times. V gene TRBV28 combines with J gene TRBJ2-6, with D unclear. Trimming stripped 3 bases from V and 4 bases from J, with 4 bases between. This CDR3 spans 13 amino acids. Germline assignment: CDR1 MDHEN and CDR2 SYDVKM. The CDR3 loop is CASSFSGANVLTF. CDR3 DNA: TGTGCCAGCAGTTTTTCCGGGGCCAACGTCCTGACTTTC.

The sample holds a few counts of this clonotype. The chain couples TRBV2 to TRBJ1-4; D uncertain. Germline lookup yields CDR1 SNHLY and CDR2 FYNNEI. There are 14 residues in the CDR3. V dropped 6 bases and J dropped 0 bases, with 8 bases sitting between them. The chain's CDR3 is CASREAATNEKLFF. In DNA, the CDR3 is TGTGCCAGCAGAGAGGCTGCAACTAATGAAAAACTGTTTTTT.

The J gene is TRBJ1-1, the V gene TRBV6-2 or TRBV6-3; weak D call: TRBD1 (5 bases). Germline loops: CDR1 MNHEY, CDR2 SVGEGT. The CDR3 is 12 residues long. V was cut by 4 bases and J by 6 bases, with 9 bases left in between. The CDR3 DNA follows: TGTGCCAGCAGTTCCGGGGGGTCTGAAGCTTTCTTT. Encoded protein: CASSSGGSEAFF.

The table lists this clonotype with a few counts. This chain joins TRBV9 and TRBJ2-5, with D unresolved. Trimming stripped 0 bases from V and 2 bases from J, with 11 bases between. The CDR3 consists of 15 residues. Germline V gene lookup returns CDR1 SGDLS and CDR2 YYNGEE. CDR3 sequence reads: CASSVEYGGQETQYF. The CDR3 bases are TGTGCCAGCAGCGTAGAATATGGCGGACAAGAGACCCAGTACTTC. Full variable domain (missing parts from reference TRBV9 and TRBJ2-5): DSGVTQTPKHLITATGQRVTLRCSPRSGDLSVYWYQQSLDQGLQFLIQYYNGEERAKGNILERFSAQQFPDLHSELNLSSLELGDSALYFCASSVEYGGQETQYFGPGTRLLVL.

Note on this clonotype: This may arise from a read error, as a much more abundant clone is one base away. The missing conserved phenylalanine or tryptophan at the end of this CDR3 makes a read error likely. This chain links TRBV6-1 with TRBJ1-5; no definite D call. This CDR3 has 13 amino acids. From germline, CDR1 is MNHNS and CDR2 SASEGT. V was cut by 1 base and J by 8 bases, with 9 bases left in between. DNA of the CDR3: TGTGCCAGCAGTGAAGTCGGGTTTAAGCCCCAGCATGTT. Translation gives CASSEVGFKPQHV.

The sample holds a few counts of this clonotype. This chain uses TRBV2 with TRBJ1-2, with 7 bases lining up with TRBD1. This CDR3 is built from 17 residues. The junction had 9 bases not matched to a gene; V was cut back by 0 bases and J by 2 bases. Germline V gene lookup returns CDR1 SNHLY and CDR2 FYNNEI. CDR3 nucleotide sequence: TGTGCCAGCAGTGAAGCGCGGAGGCAGGGGGGAAACTATGGCTACACCTTC. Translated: CASSEARRQGGNYGYTF.

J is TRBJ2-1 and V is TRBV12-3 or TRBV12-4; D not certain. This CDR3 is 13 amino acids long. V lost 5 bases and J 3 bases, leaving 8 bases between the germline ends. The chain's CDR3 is CASSPDLYNEQFF. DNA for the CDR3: TGTGCCAGCAGTCCCGACCTCTACAATGAGCAGTTCTTC.

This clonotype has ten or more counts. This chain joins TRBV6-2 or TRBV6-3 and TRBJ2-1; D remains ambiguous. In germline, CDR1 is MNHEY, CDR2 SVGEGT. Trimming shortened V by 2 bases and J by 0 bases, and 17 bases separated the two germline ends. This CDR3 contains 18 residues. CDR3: CASSYVAGELSSYNEQFF. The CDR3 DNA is TGTGCCAGCAGTTACGTGGCAGGAGAATTGAGCTCCTACAATGAGCAGTTCTTC.

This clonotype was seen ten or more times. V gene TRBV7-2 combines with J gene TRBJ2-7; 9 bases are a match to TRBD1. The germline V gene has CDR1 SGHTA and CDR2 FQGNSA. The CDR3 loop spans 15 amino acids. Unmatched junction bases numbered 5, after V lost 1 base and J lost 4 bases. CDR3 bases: TGTGCCAGCAGCTTAGTCTTGGGACAGGGTTACGAGCAGTACTTC. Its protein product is CASSLVLGQGYEQYF.

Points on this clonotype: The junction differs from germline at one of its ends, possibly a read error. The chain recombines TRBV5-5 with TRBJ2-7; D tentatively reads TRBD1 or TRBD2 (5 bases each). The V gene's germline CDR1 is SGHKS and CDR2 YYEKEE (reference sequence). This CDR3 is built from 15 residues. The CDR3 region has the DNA TGTGTCAGCAGCTTGGTGGGGGTCCCCAGCTACGAGCAGTACTTC. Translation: CVSSLVGVPSYEQYF.

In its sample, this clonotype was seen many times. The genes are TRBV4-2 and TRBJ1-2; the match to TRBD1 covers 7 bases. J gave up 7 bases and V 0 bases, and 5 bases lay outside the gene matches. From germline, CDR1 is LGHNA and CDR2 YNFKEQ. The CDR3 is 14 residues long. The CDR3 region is CASSQDRGFGGYTF. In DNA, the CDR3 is TGTGCCAGCAGCCAAGACAGGGGGTTCGGTGGCTACACCTTC.

The DNA of the CDR3 is TGTGCCAGTAAACAGGGACCTAACTCTGGGGCCAACGTCCTGACTTTC. Translating gives CASKQGPNSGANVLTF. The gene calls are TRBV19 and TRBJ2-6; possible D gene TRBD1, 6 bases. The CDR3 spans 16 residues. CDR1 LNHDA and CDR2 SQIVND come from the germline V gene (reference sequence). V lost 7 bases and J lost 0, with 13 bases in between.

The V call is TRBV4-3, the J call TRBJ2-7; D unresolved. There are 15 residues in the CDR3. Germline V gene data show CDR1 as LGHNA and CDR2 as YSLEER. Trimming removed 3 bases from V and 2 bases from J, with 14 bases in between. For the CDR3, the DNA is TGCGCCAGCAGCCAGTACGTGAGCAAACCCTACGAGCAGTACTTC. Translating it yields CASSQYVSKPYEQYF.

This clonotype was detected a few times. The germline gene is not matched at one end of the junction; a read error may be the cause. The CDR3 DNA is TGTGCCGGCTCATCAGAACAGGGGCCGATCTACGAGCAGTACTTC. As protein: CAGSSEQGPIYEQYF. The chain couples TRBV18 to TRBJ2-7, with 7 bases identical to TRBD1. Germline values: CDR1 KGHSH, CDR2 LQKENI. The CDR3 has 15 residues.

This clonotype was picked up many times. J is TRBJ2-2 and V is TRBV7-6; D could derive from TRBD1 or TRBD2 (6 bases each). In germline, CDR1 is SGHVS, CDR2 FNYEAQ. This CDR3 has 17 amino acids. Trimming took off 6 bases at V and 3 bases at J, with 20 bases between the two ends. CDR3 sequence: CASRNDRRDTYTGELFF. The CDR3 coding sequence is TGTGCCAGCAGAAACGACAGGCGGGACACTTACACCGGGGAGCTGTTTTTT.

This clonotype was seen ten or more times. CDR3 in amino acids: CASSSGQGEAKNIQYF. CDR3 DNA sequence: TGTGCCAGCAGCTCGGGACAGGGGGAAGCCAAAAACATTCAGTACTTC. The chain employs TRBV7-9 and TRBJ2-4; 11 nucleotides align to TRBD1. Germline values: CDR1 SEHNR, CDR2 FQNEAQ (reference sequence). The CDR3 consists of 16 residues. The V gene end was trimmed by 4 bases and the J gene end by 0 bases; junction bases not matched to a gene: 2.

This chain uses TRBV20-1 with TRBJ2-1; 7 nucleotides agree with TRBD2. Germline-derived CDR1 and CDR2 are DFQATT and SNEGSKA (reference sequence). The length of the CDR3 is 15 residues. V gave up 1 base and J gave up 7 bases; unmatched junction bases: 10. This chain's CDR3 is CSARVPGGTTNEQFF. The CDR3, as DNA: TGCAGTGCTAGAGTCCCGGGAGGAACTACAAATGAGCAGTTCTTC.

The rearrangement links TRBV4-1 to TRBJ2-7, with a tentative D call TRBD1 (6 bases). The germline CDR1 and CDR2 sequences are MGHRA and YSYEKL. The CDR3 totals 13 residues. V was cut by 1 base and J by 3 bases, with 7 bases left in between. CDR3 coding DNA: TGCGCCAGCAGCCAAGGGACAGTCTACGAGCAGTACTTC. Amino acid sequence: CASSQGTVYEQYF.

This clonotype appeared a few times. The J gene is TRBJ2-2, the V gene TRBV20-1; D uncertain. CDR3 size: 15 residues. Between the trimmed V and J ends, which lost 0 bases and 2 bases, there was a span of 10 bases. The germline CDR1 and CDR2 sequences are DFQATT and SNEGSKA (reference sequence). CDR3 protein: CSARERSLNTGELFF. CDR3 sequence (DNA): TGCAGTGCTAGAGAGAGGTCCCTTAACACCGGGGAGCTGTTTTTT.